This TCR beta chain derives from a study of early T cells in non-severe SARS-CoV-2 infection. Study summary: Bulk RNA taken from unsorted whole blood was sequenced, leaving chains unpaired.

Germline V gene data show CDR1 as MNHEY and CDR2 as SVGAGI. CDR3 length: 14 amino acids. The V and J ends lost 9 bases and 3 bases, in that order; junction bases with no gene match: 6. In its sample, this clonotype was seen many times. The protocol attached unique molecular identifiers to individual cDNA molecules. MiXCR was run by TCRdb on the 5' RACE reads, yielding one entry per CDR3 protein. Of about 85,000 distinct CDR3 sequences in the sample, 13% to 15% are singletons; the top ten hold roughly 7%. This clonotype was obtained from an adult who was a healthcare worker with PCR-confirmed SARS-CoV-2 infection or an uninfected control (not recorded which). The chain employs TRBV6-5 and TRBJ1-4, with 8 bases fitting TRBD1. The sequencing sample was made of whole blood. The CDR3 is CASSTGGSNEKLFF. CDR3 nucleotides: TGTGCCAGTAGTACAGGGGGGTCTAATGAAAAACTGTTTTTT.